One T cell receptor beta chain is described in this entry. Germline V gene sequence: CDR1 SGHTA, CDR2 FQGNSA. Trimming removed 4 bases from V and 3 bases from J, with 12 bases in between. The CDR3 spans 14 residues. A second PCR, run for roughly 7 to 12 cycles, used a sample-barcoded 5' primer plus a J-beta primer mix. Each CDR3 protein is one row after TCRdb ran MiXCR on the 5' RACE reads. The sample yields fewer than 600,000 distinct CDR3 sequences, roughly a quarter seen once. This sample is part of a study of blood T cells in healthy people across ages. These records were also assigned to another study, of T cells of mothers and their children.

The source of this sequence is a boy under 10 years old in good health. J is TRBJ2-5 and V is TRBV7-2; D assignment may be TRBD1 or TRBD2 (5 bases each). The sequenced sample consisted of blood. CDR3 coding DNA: TGTGCCAGCAGCTCACCGGGACGTAAAGAGACCCAGTACTTC. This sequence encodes CASSSPGRKETQYF.